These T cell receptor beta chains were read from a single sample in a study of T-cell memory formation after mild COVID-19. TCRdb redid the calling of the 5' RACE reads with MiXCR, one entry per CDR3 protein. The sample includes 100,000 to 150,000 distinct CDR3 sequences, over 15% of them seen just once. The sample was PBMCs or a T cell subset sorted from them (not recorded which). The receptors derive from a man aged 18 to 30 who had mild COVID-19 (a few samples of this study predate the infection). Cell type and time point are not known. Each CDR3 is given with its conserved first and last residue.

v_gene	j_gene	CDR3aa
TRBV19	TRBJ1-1	CASCPRTAMNTEAFF
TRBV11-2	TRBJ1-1	CASSFPGAEAFF
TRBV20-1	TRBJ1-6	CSARVGTGGDNSPLHF
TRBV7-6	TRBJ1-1	CASSLTRETEAFF
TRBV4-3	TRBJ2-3	CASSQDRGAADTQYF
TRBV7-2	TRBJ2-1	CASSQSLPNEQFF
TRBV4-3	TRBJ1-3	CASGREPGNTIYF
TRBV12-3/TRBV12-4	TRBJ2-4	CASRDRERTKNIQYF
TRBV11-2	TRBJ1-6	CASSLALYSPLHF
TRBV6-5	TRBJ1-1	CASTGTVDTEAFF
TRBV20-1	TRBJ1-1	CSAREGPNTEAFF
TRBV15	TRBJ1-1	CATSRDSDGAEAFF
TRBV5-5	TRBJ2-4	CASSLDPLAKNIQYF
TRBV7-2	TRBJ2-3	CASSWTGGPQYF
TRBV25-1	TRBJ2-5	CASSTSGAGETQYF
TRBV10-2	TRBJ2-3	CASKGDAGVDTQYF
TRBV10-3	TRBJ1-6	CAISGAGPNSPLHF
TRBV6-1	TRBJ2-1	CASSRLDDEQFF
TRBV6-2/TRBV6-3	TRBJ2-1	CASRPAGGSYNEQFF
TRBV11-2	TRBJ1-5	CASSFSGHNQPQHF
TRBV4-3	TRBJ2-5	CASSPEGVFPLATQYF
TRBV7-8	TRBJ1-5	CASSFVGLYQPQHF
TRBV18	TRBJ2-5	CASKLDRGWETQYF
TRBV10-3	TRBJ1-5	CAISESRGWHQPQHF
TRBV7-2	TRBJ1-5	CASSGYGNQPQHF
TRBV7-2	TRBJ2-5	CASSPRLSQETQYF
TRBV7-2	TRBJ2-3	CASSFSGGAPDTQYF
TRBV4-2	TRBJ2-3	CASSQAQAEGTDTQYF
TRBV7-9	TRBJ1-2	CASSGQPHYGYTF
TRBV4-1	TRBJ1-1	CASSHFRDYTEAFF